These 30 T cell receptor beta chains share one sample of origin, sequenced in a study of blood T cell repertoires in COVID-19. The data were produced by immunoSEQ multiplex PCR, yet TCRdb's version contains in-frame clones alone and is incomplete. The profile shows around 51,000 clones, about nine tenths of them singletons. The specimen was peripheral blood. The receptors derive from a man between 70 and 80 years old with acute or convalescent COVID-19.

This chain joins TRBV7-9 and TRBJ2-7; 8 bases align to TRBD1. Looked up from germline, CDR1 is SEHNR and CDR2 is FQNEAQ (reference sequence). CDR3 length equals 14 residues. V lost 5 bases, J lost 4 bases, and 7 bases stayed unmatched. CDR3 nucleotides: TGTGCCAGCAGCCCCGGACAGGGAATATACGAGCAGTACTTC. Amino acids: CASSPGQGIYEQYF.

The gene calls are TRBV6-5 and TRBJ2-1; a possible D gene is TRBD1 (6 bases). Trimming cost V 2 bases and J 7 bases, with 9 bases left between them. Germline V CDR1 and CDR2: MNHEY, SVGAGI. The length of the CDR3 is 13 residues. CDR3 in DNA: TGTGCCAGCAGTTACCTAGGGGGAAATGAGCAGTTCTTC. Its translation: CASSYLGGNEQFF.

V and J are TRBV21-1 and TRBJ2-2; no check of the table's D call, TRBD2, against the DNA was made. TRBV21-1 is a documented pseudogene. CDR3 length: 14 amino acids. The CDR3 region has the DNA TGTGCCAGCAGCAAAGGGACTCCCCCGGGGGAGCTGTTTTTT. This gives the protein CASSKGTPPGELFF.

The chain has TRBV6-5 and TRBJ2-2; 9 bases are a match to TRBD1. CDR3 length: 16 residues. The junction had 2 bases not matched to a gene; V was cut back by 2 bases and J by 1 base. CDR1 and CDR2 (germline): MNHEY, SVGAGI. The CDR3 region has the DNA TGTGCCAGCAGTTACCGGGACAGGGTGAACACCGGGGAGCTGTTTTTT. Amino acids: CASSYRDRVNTGELFF.

The chain combines TRBV6-5 with TRBJ1-2; 9 bases are shared with TRBD1. Trimming took 6 bases from V and 4 from J; bases not matched to a gene: 9. Germline assignment: CDR1 MNHEY and CDR2 SVGAGI. This CDR3 has 15 residues. The CDR3 loop reads CASRDAGQGTYGYTF. In nucleotides, the CDR3 is TGTGCCAGCAGGGACGCGGGACAGGGTACCTATGGCTACACCTTC.

The chain is built from TRBV2 and TRBJ2-3, with 14 bases matching TRBD2. Germline V lookup: CDR1 SNHLY, CDR2 FYNNEI. This CDR3 is built from 18 residues. With 6 bases clipped from V and 0 bases from J, the junction kept 8 bases outside the gene matches. The CDR3 sequence: CASSPSRLAGGSTDTQYF. The CDR3 nucleotides are TGTGCCAGCAGCCCGAGCAGACTAGCGGGGGGGAGCACAGATACGCAGTATTTT.

The rearrangement links TRBV4-2 to TRBJ2-7; 10 bases are shared with TRBD2. The CDR3 length is 15 residues. V shed 1 base and J 4 bases; nucleotides not matched to a gene: 4. From germline, CDR1 is LGHNA and CDR2 YNFKEQ. This CDR3 is CASSQGLAGAYEQYF. CDR3 nucleotide sequence: TGTGCCAGCAGCCAAGGGCTAGCGGGGGCTTACGAGCAGTACTTC.

The V gene is TRBV6-5, the J gene TRBJ1-5, with 11 bases identical to TRBD1. Trimming removed 2 bases from V and 10 bases from J; junction bases left unmatched: 7. The CDR3 runs 15 residues. The germline V gene has CDR1 MNHEY and CDR2 SVGAGI. CDR3 loop: CASSYGGQGGGPQHF. CDR3 in DNA: TGTGCCAGCAGTTACGGGGGACAGGGGGGTGGTCCCCAGCATTTT.

J is TRBJ2-3 and V is TRBV3-1 (or the pseudogene TRBV3-2); 10 nucleotides align to TRBD2. CDR1 and CDR2 (germline): LGHDT, YNNKEL (reference sequence). This CDR3 is built from 15 residues. The V gene end was trimmed by 7 bases and the J gene end by 0 bases; junction bases not matched to a gene: 4. CDR3 loop: CASTPTSGSTDTQYF. The CDR3 DNA follows: TGTGCCAGCACACCGACTAGCGGGAGCACAGATACGCAGTATTTT.

The chain uses TRBV5-1 and TRBJ2-3; TRBD1 is a possible D gene (6 bases). The length of the CDR3 is 14 residues. V was shortened by 0 bases and J by 4 bases, with 9 bases between the two germline ends. In germline, CDR1 is SGHRS, CDR2 YFSETQ. CDR3: CASSLAGAADTQYF. The CDR3 coding sequence is TGCGCCAGCAGCTTGGCAGGGGCGGCAGATACGCAGTATTTT.

This clone appeared a single time. The chain employs TRBV7-3 and TRBJ2-3; 7 nucleotides align to TRBD2. Losses at the gene ends were 5 bases for V and 3 bases for J; bases not matched to a gene: 8. CDR1 and CDR2 (germline): SGHTA, FQGTGA. This CDR3 has 15 residues. CDR3 DNA: TGTGCCAGCAGCAGGGGACTACCAGGAACAGATACGCAGTATTTT. It encodes CASSRGLPGTDTQYF.

The V call is TRBV7-8, the J call TRBJ2-5; 10 positions agree with TRBD2. Germline loops: CDR1 SGHVS, CDR2 FQNEAQ. This CDR3 has 16 residues. The junction had 6 bases not matched to a gene; V was cut back by 3 bases and J by 2 bases. CDR3 protein: CASSFQTAGGQETQYF. The CDR3, as DNA: TGTGCCAGCAGCTTCCAGACAGCGGGGGGGCAAGAGACCCAGTACTTC.

This chain uses TRBV6-5 with TRBJ2-7, with a tentative D call TRBD1 (6 bases). The CDR3 has 15 amino acids. Trimming left V 6 bases short and J 3 bases short, with 18 bases between. Germline lookup yields CDR1 MNHEY and CDR2 SVGAGI. Here the CDR3 DNA reads TGTGCCAGCAGCAGAGACAGGTTGGGTGTCTACGAGCAGTACTTC. Translation gives CASSRDRLGVYEQYF.

V and J are TRBV18 and TRBJ2-5; 9 nucleotides line up with TRBD1. CDR3 length equals 14 residues. Germline CDR1 KGHSH, CDR2 LQKENI. Trimming cost V 5 bases and J 5 bases; bases outside gene matches: 6. Written as DNA, the CDR3 is TGTGCCAGCTCATCCGGGACAGGGCATGAGACCCAGTACTTC. Translating it yields CASSSGTGHETQYF.

This clone has more than one count but fewer than ten. V gene TRBV2 combines with J gene TRBJ2-5; 7 bases map to TRBD1. This CDR3 is 18 amino acids long. Looked up from germline, CDR1 is SNHLY and CDR2 is FYNNEI. V lost 6 bases and J lost 4; bases outside the gene matches: 20. The CDR3 sequence is CASRPLKGGPGRRETQYF. The CDR3 nucleotides read TGTGCCAGCAGGCCCTTAAAAGGGGGCCCTGGGCGGAGAGAGACCCAGTACTTC.

This clone came up once. This sequence joins TRBV4-1 and TRBJ2-7; possibly TRBD2 for D (6 bases). Germline CDR1 MGHRA, CDR2 YSYEKL. The ends were cut back, 0 bases at V and 4 bases at J, with 13 bases in the middle. This CDR3 is 15 amino acids long. The CDR3 sequence is CASSQDDFGGYEQYF. CDR3 nucleotide sequence: TGCGCCAGCAGCCAAGATGACTTTGGAGGGTACGAGCAGTACTTC.

This clone was counted only a few times. The chain uses TRBV27 and TRBJ2-5; 11 bases are shared with TRBD2. The trim removed 10 bases at V and 6 bases at J, leaving 16 bases unmatched. Germline loops: CDR1 MNHEY, CDR2 SMNVEV (reference sequence). The CDR3 covers 16 residues. The CDR3 is CATSRASGGFRKTQYF. The DNA of the CDR3 is TGTGCCACCTCGCGGGCTAGCGGGGGGTTTAGGAAGACCCAGTACTTC.

The chain carries TRBV7-2 and TRBJ2-2; no reliable D call. CDR1 and CDR2 (germline): SGHTA, FQGNSA. V dropped 2 bases and J dropped 0 bases, with 10 bases sitting between them. This CDR3 has 16 residues. The CDR3: CASSLLEVTNTGELFF. The CDR3 coding sequence is TGTGCCAGCAGCTTATTAGAGGTTACGAACACCGGGGAGCTGTTTTTT.

The table lists this clone with a count of one. The genes are TRBV9 and TRBJ2-3, with TRBD1 identical over 9 bases. CDR1 and CDR2 from the germline V gene are SGDLS and YYNGEE. This CDR3 has 15 residues. Losses at the gene ends were 5 bases for V and 4 bases for J; bases not matched to a gene: 8. The CDR3 nucleotides read TGTGCCAGCAGTAAACAGGGGGCTAGGGCAGATACGCAGTATTTT. Translating it yields CASSKQGARADTQYF.

This clone was seen once. The V gene is TRBV30, the J gene TRBJ2-3; weak D call: TRBD2 (5 bases). V lost 1 base and J 4 bases, leaving 9 bases between the germline ends. CDR3 length: 13 amino acids. Looked up from germline, CDR1 is GTSNPN and CDR2 is SVGIG (reference sequence). CDR3 in amino acids: CAWSEPGADTQYF. Written as DNA, the CDR3 is TGTGCCTGGAGTGAACCCGGGGCAGATACGCAGTATTTT. The complete variable domain, with remaining parts taken from reference TRBV30 and TRBJ2-3, reads SQTIHQWPATLVQPVGSPLSLECTVEGTSNPNLYWYRQAAGRGLQLLFYSVGIGQISSEVPQNLSASRPQDRQFILSSKKLLLSDSGFYLCAWSEPGADTQYFGPGTRLTVL.

The rearrangement uses TRBV19 and TRBJ1-1; 7 bases line up with TRBD1. J lost 3 bases, V lost 6 bases, and 7 bases had no gene match. The CDR3 consists of 14 residues. Germline values: CDR1 LNHDA, CDR2 SQIVND (reference sequence). This CDR3 reads CASRTGNPYTEAFF. For the CDR3, the DNA is TGTGCCAGTAGGACAGGGAACCCTTACACTGAAGCTTTCTTT.

This chain connects TRBV6-2 or TRBV6-3 to TRBJ1-2; 9 positions agree with TRBD1. CDR1 is MNHEY and CDR2 is SVGEGT in the germline V gene. V was clipped by 6 bases and J by 6 bases; unmatched bases: 5. The CDR3 is made up of 13 amino acids. The CDR3 protein is CASSHDRGDGYTF. CDR3 sequence (DNA): TGTGCCAGCAGCCACGACAGGGGGGATGGCTACACCTTC.

Here the CDR3 reads CASSQDVSGGAGNTIYF. CDR3 DNA sequence: TGCGCCAGCAGCCAAGATGTATCGGGGGGCGCCGGAAACACCATATATTTT. The V and J genes are TRBV4-3 and TRBJ1-3; TRBD1 might be the D (6 bases). The CDR3 extends over 17 amino acids. Germline V lookup: CDR1 LGHNA, CDR2 YSLEER. Between the trimmed V and J ends, which lost 0 bases and 4 bases, there was a span of 16 bases.

In this sample, this clone turned up once. This chain joins TRBV15 and TRBJ2-7; no reliable D call. Trimming left V 0 bases short and J 2 bases short, with 8 bases between. The germline gives CDR1 LNHNV, CDR2 YYDKDF (reference sequence). This CDR3 is built from 14 residues. For the CDR3, the DNA is TGTGCCACCAGCAGAGAAACAGAACCCTACGAGCAGTACTTC. Protein: CATSRETEPYEQYF. Combining the CDR3 with reference TRBV15 and TRBJ2-7 gives the whole variable domain DAMVIQNPRYQVTQFGKPVTLSCSQTLNHNVMYWYQQKSSQAPKLLFHYYDKDFNNEADTPDNFQSRRPNTSFCFLDIRSPGLGDTAMYLCATSRETEPYEQYFGPGTRLTVT.

The chain joins TRBV15 to TRBJ2-2; 8 nucleotides agree with TRBD1. This CDR3 is 16 amino acids long. Germline loops: CDR1 LNHNV, CDR2 YYDKDF (reference sequence). V lost 9 bases, J lost 6 bases, and 15 bases stayed unmatched. CDR3: CATIGDRGFNPGELFF. CDR3 nucleotide sequence: TGTGCCACAATCGGCGACAGGGGATTTAACCCCGGGGAGCTGTTTTTT.

The gene calls are TRBV4-1 and TRBJ2-5; possible D gene TRBD1, 6 bases. Germline loops: CDR1 MGHRA, CDR2 YSYEKL. This CDR3 has 16 residues. V lost 4 bases, J lost 5 bases, and 20 bases lay in between. The CDR3 DNA reads as TGCGCCAGCAGCCCCCCTCGTCCTGCAAGGGGGGAGACCCAGTACTTC. This sequence encodes CASSPPRPARGETQYF.

This clone was found once. CDR3 amino acids: CASSFLGAGRNGYTF. Written as DNA, the CDR3 is TGTGCCAGCAGTTTCTTAGGGGCGGGAAGGAATGGCTACACCTTC. This rearrangement joins TRBV27 to TRBJ1-2, with D possibly TRBD1 on 5 matching bases. The CDR3 extends over 15 amino acids. The germline V and J ends were trimmed by 3 bases and 6 bases, with 17 bases remaining between them. CDR1 is MNHEY and CDR2 is SMNVEV in the germline V gene (reference sequence).

The chain has TRBV27 and TRBJ2-2; no reliable D call. The germline V gene has CDR1 MNHEY and CDR2 SMNVEV (reference sequence). The CDR3 has 11 amino acids. Trimming took off 8 bases at V and 7 bases at J, with 8 bases between the two ends. Written as DNA, the CDR3 is TGTGCCAGCCACGGTGGCGGGGAGCTGTTTTTT. Translating gives CASHGGGELFF.

The V call is TRBV5-4, the J call TRBJ1-3, with D possibly TRBD1 on 5 matching bases. V was shortened by 2 bases and J by 3 bases, with 9 bases between the two germline ends. CDR1 is SGHNT, CDR2 YYREEE, per germline (reference sequence). CDR3 length: 14 residues. CDR3 sequence: CASSFGGVGNTIYF. CDR3 nucleotides: TGTGCCAGCAGCTTCGGGGGGGTTGGAAACACCATATATTTT.

The V and J genes are TRBV15 and TRBJ1-6; D is possibly TRBD1 (5 bases). Deletions cut 2 bases from V and 6 bases from J, with 14 bases between. Germline CDR1 reads LNHNV; CDR2 reads YYDKDF (reference sequence). The CDR3 is 16 residues long. The CDR3 reads CATSRQGRGGNSPLHF. The CDR3 DNA sequence: TGTGCCACCAGCAGACAGGGCCGAGGTGGTAATTCACCCCTCCACTTT.